These T cell receptor beta chains were read from a single sample in a study of control samples from healthy donors and cancer patients. The data were produced by immunoSEQ multiplex PCR, yet TCRdb's version contains in-frame clones alone and is incomplete. This sample has about 82,000 clones, with 90% to 95% found just once. Input material: blood. Receptors were obtained from a woman between 18 and 29 years old in good health. CDR3s leave out the opening cysteine and the closing phenylalanine or tryptophan. D genes are given only for firm matches.

j_call d_call v_call cdr3_aa
TRBJ1-1 . TRBV11-1 ASSLSALGGTEAF
TRBJ2-7 . TRBV19 ASSMIGGESSYEQY
TRBJ1-2 TRBD1 TRBV6-5 ASSYGGQGGYT
TRBJ1-6 . TRBV4-2 ASSQAQGTLH
TRBJ2-3 . TRBV5-1 ASSWLRTNSDTQY
TRBJ2-7 TRBD2 TRBV6-2/TRBV6-3 ASSSGLAGGGNEQY
TRBJ2-7 TRBD1 TRBV7-8 ASSLDTGTGFYEQY
TRBJ1-3 . TRBV29-1 SVGTVRNTIY
TRBJ1-2 . TRBV5-8 ASSPQRNWVGYT
TRBJ2-2 . TRBV18 ASSPVRGTGELF
TRBJ2-1 TRBD2 TRBV19 ASSIGASGFNEQF
TRBJ1-2 TRBD1 TRBV7-2 ASSFVQGANYGYT
TRBJ1-2 . TRBV15 ATSRDLAGGSDGYT
TRBJ2-3 . TRBV7-8 ASSLQSGWDTDTQY
TRBJ1-6 . TRBV6-5 ASAGTHESPLH
TRBJ1-2 . TRBV29-1 SVERGYGYT
TRBJ1-5 . TRBV28 ASSYDAMGQPQH
TRBJ1-2 . TRBV7-9 ASSSPGHYGYT
TRBJ2-5 . TRBV11-1 ASSLREAGPETQY
TRBJ2-2 TRBD2 TRBV6-2/TRBV6-3 ASSQIRPGLAGKNTGELF
TRBJ1-2 . TRBV28 ASSSGLSYGYT
TRBJ2-3 . TRBV5-6 ASSLARFQSTDTQY
TRBJ1-1 TRBD1 TRBV15 ATSRRQGWDEAF
TRBJ1-1 . TRBV7-2 ASSLEPGRTEAF
TRBJ2-3 . TRBV20-1 SAGDTQY
TRBJ1-5 . TRBV5-1 ASSPTAAGQPQH
TRBJ2-1 . TRBV3-1/TRBV3-2 ASSLEVSGAYNEQF